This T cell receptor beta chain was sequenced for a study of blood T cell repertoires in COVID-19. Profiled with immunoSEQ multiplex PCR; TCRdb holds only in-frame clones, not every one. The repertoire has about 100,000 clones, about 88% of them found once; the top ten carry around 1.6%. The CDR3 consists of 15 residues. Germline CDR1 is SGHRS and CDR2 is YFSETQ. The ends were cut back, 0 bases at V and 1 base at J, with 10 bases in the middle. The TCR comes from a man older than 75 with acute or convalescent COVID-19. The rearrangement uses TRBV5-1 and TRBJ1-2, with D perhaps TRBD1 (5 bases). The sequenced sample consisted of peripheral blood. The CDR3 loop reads CASSLESGNNYGYTF. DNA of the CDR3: TGCGCCAGCAGCTTGGAATCAGGGAATAACTATGGCTACACCTTC.